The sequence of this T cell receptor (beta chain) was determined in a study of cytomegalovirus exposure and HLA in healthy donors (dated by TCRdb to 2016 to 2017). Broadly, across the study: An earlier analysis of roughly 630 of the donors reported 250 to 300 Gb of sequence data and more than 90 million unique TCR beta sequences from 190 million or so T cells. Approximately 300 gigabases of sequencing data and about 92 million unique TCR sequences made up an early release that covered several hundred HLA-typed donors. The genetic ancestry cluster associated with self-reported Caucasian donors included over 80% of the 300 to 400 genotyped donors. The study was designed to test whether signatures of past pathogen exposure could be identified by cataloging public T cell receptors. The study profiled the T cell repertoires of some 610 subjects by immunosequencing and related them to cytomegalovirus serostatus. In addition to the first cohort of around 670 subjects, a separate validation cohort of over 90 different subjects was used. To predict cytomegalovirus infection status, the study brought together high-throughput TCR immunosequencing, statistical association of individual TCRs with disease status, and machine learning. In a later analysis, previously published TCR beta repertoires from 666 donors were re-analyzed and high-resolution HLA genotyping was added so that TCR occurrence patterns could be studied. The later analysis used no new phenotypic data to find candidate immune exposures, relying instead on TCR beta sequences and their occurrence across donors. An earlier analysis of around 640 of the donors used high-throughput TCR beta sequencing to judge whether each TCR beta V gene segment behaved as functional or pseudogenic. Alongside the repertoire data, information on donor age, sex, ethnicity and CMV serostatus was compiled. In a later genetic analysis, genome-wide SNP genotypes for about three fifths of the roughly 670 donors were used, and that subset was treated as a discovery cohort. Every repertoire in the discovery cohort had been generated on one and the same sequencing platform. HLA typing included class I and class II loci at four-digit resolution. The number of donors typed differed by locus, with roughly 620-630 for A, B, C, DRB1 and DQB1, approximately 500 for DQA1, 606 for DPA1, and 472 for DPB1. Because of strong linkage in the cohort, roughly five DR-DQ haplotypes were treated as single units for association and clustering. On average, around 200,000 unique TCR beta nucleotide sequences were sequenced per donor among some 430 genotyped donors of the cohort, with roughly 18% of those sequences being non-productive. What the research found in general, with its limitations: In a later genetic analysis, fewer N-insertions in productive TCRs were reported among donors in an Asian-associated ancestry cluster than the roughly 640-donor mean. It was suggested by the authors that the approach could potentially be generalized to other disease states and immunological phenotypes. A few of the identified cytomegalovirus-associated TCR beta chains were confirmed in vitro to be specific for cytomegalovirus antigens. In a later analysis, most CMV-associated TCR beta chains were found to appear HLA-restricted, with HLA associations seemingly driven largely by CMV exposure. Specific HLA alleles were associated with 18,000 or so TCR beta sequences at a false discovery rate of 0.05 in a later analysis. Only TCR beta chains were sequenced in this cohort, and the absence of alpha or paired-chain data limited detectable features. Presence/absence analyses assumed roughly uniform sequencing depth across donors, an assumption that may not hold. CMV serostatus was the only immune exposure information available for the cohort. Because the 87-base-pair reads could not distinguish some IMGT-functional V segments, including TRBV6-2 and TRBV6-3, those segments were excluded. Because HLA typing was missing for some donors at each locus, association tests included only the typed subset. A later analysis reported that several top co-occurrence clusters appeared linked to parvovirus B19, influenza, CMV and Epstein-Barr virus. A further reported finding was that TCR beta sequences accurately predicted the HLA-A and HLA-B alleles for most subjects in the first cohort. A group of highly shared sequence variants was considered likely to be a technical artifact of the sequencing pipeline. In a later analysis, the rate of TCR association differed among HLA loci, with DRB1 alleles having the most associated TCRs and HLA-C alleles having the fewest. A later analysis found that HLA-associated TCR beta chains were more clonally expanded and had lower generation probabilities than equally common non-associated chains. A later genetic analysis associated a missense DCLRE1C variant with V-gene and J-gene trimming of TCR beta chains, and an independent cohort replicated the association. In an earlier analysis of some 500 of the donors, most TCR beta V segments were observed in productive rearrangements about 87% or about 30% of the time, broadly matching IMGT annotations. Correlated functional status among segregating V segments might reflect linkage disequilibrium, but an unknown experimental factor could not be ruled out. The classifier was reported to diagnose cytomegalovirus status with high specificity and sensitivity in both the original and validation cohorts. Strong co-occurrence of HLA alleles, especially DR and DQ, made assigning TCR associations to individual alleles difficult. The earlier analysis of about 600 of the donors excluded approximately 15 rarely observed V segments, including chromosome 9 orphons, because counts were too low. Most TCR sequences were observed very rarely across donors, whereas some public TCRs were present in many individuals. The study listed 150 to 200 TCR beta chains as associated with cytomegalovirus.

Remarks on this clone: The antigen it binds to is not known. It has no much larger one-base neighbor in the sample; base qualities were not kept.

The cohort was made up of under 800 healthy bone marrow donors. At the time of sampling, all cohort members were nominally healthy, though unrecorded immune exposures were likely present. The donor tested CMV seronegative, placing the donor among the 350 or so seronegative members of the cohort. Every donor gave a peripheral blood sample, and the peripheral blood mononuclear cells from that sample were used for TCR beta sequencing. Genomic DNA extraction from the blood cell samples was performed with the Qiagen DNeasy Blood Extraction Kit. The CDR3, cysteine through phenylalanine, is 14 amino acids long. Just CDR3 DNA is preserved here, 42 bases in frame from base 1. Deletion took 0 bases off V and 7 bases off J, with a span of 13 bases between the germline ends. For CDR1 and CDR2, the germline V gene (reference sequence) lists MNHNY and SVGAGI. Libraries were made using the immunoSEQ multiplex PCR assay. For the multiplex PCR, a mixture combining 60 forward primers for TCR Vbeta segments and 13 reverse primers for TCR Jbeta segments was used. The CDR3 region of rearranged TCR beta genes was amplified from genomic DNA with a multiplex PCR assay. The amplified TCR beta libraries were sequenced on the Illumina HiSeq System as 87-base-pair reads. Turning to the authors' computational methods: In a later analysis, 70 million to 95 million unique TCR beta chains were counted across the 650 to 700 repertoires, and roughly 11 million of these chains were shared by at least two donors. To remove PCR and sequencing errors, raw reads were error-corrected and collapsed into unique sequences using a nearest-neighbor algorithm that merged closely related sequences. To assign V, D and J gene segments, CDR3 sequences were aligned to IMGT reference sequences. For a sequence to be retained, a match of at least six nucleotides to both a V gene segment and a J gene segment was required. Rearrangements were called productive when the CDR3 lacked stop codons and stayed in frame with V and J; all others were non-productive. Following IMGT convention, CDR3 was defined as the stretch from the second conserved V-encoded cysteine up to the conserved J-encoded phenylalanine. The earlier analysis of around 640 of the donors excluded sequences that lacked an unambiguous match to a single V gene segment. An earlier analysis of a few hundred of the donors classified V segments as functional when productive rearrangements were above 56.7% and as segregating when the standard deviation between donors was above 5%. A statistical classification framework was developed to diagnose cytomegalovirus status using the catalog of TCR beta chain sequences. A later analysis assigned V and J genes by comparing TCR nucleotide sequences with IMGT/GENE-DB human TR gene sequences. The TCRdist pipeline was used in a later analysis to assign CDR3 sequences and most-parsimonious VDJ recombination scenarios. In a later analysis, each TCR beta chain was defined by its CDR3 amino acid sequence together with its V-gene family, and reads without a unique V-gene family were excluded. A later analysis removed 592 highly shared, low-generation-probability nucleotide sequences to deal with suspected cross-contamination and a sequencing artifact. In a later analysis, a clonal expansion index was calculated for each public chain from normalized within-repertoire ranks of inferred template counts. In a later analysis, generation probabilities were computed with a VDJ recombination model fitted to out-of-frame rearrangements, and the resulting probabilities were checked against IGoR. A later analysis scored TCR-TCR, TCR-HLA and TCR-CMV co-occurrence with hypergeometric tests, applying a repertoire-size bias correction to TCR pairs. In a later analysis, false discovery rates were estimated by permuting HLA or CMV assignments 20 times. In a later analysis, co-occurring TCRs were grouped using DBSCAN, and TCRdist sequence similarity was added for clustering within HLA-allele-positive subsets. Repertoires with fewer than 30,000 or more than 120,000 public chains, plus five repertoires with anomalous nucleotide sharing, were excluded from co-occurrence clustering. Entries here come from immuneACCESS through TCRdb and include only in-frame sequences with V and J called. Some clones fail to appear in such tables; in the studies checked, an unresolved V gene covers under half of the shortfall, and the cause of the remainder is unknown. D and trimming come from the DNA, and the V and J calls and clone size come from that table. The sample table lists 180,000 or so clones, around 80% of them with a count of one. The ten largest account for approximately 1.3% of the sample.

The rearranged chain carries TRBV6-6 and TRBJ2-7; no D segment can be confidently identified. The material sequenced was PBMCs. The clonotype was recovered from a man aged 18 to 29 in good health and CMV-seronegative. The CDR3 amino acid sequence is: CASSYSRVVEEQYF. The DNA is TGTGCCAGCAGTTACTCACGGGTCGTCGAGGAGCAGTACTTC.